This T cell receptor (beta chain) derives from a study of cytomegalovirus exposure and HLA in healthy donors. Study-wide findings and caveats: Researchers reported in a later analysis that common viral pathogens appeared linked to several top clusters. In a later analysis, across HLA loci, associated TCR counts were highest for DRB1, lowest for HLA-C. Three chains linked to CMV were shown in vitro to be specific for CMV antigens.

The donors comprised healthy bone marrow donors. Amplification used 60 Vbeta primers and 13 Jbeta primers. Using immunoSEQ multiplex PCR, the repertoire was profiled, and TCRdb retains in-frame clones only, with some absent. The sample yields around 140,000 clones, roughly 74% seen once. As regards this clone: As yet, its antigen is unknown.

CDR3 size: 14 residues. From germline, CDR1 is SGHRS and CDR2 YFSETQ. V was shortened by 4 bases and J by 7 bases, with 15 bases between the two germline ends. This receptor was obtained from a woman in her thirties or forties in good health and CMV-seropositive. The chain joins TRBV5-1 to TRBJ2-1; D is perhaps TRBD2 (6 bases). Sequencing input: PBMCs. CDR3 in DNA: TGCGCCAGCAGCCCCACCGCCGGGGGTAATGAGCAGTTCTTC. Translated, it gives CASSPTAGGNEQFF.